These T cell receptor beta chains were read from a single sample in a study of cytomegalovirus exposure and HLA in healthy donors. Sequencing used immunoSEQ multiplex PCR; TCRdb keeps in-frame clones, though not all of them. The sample comprises some 200,000 clones, 80% to 95% of which are singletons, and more than 0.85% rests with the top ten. The sample consisted of PBMCs. The receptors originated from a woman younger than 35 in good health and CMV-seronegative. CDR3s include the opening cysteine and the closing phenylalanine or tryptophan. D genes are given only for firm matches. Expanded clones get a size class; other rows say once, few or many, or leave the size out.

d_call j_call cdr3_length v_call clone_size cdr3_aa cdr3_nt
- TRBJ1-1 15 TRBV21-1 - CASSALGPGKTGSFF TGTGCCAGCAGCGCCCTTGGACCGGGCAAAACGGGATCTTTCTTT
- TRBJ1-4 15 TRBV6-6 - CASTVDGGTNEKLFF TGTGCCAGCACCGTCGACGGGGGGACTAATGAAAAACTGTTTTTT
- TRBJ1-2 13 TRBV2 - CASSEGRVYGYTF TGTGCCAGCAGTGAGGGGAGGGTCTATGGCTACACCTTC
TRBD1 TRBJ2-3 16 TRBV18 - CASSPPGTGGADTQYF TGTGCCAGCTCACCACCCGGGACAGGGGGCGCAGATACGCAGTATTTT
- TRBJ1-6 15 TRBV13 - CASSLGQAINSPLHF TGTGCCAGCAGCTTAGGACAGGCGATCAATTCACCCCTCCACTTT
- TRBJ2-7 11 TRBV30 - CAWDRHYEQYF TGTGCCTGGGACAGGCACTACGAGCAGTACTTC
- TRBJ2-1 17 TRBV27 - CASSFITHRSSYNEQFF TGTGCCAGCAGTTTCATAACTCACAGAAGCTCCTACAATGAGCAGTTCTTC
- TRBJ2-3 15 TRBV10-3 - CAISEGGRAGVTQYF TGTGCCATCAGTGAGGGAGGACGGGCGGGTGTTACGCAGTATTTT
TRBD1 TRBJ1-4 15 TRBV7-2 - CASSLVGTGDEKLFF TGTGCCAGCAGCTTAGTTGGGACAGGGGACGAAAAACTGTTTTTT
TRBD1 TRBJ1-2 15 TRBV5-4 few CASSSPTGGDYGYTF TGTGCCAGCAGCTCTCCGACAGGGGGCGACTATGGCTACACCTTC
TRBD1 TRBJ1-1 17 TRBV4-1 - CASSQDGQGLGNTEAFF TGCGCCAGCAGCCAAGATGGACAGGGGCTGGGGAACACTGAAGCTTTCTTT
TRBD1 TRBJ1-5 15 TRBV2 - CASREDRGSYQPQHF TGTGCCAGCAGGGAGGACAGGGGGTCGTATCAGCCCCAGCATTTT
TRBD2 TRBJ2-3 15 TRBV6-1 - CASSVTASGTDTQYF TGTGCCAGCAGTGTAACGGCTAGCGGTACAGATACGCAGTATTTT
- TRBJ2-3 15 TRBV27 - CASGRAGGLTDTQYF TGTGCCAGCGGTAGGGCAGGGGGGCTCACAGATACGCAGTATTTT
- TRBJ2-1 15 TRBV10-3 - CAISELSSPANEQFF TGTGCCATCAGTGAGTTGTCTTCCCCTGCGAATGAGCAGTTCTTC
- TRBJ1-5 15 TRBV4-1 - CASTRVLNSNQPQHF TGCGCCAGCACCCGGGTCCTGAATAGCAATCAGCCCCAGCATTTT
- TRBJ1-1 13 TRBV19 - CASSPVGGTEAFF TGTGCCAGTAGCCCAGTCGGGGGGACTGAAGCTTTCTTT
- TRBJ1-2 12 TRBV27 - CASSLSGGGYTF TGTGCCAGCAGTTTATCAGGGGGTGGCTACACCTTC
TRBD1 TRBJ2-1 15 TRBV28 - CASTDRGLPYNEQFF TGTGCCAGCACCGACAGGGGGCTACCCTACAATGAGCAGTTCTTC
TRBD1 TRBJ2-2 14 TRBV29-1 few CSVGPGTGTGELFF TGCAGCGTAGGACCCGGGACAGGCACCGGGGAGCTGTTTTTT
- TRBJ1-2 16 TRBV5-5 once CASSLGGGNYGYGYTF TGTGCCAGCAGCTTGGGAGGCGGGAACTATGGCTATGGCTACACCTTC
- TRBJ1-1 13 TRBV10-2 - CASTYAVNTEAFF TGCGCCAGCACATACGCGGTGAACACTGAAGCTTTCTTT
TRBD1 TRBJ1-2 16 TRBV11-2 once CASSPSFLGSGGGYTF TGTGCCAGCAGCCCCTCCTTTTTGGGGTCAGGGGGTGGCTACACCTTC
- TRBJ2-1 12 TRBV29-1 - CSAVRGGHEQFF TGCAGCGCTGTTAGGGGGGGCCATGAGCAGTTCTTC
- TRBJ2-1 15 TRBV7-2 - CASSLAGPTGGEQFF TGTGCCAGCAGCTTAGCCGGGCCTACCGGGGGTGAGCAGTTCTTC
- TRBJ1-1 15 TRBV6-5 - CASSYRDLGGGGAFF TGTGCCAGCAGTTACAGGGACTTGGGAGGGGGGGGAGCTTTCTTT
TRBD2 TRBJ2-2 17 TRBV18 - CASSPPIAGTNTGELFF TGTGCCAGCTCACCACCTATAGCGGGAACGAACACCGGGGAGCTGTTTTTT
TRBD2 TRBJ2-5 13 TRBV2 - CASRWGGQETQYF TGTGCCAGCAGATGGGGGGGACAAGAGACCCAGTACTTC
TRBD2 TRBJ2-1 15 TRBV27 - CASSLTREGYNEQFF TGTGCCAGCAGTTTAACGCGGGAGGGGTACAATGAGCAGTTCTTC
- TRBJ1-2 13 TRBV7-9 - CASGLPAGDGYTF TGTGCATCCGGACTCCCCGCCGGGGATGGCTACACCTTC
- TRBJ1-1 13 TRBV13 - CASSFNRNTEAFF TGTGCCAGCAGCTTTAACAGGAACACTGAAGCTTTCTTT
TRBD1 TRBJ2-1 14 TRBV27 - CASSWGQGAGEQFF TGTGCCAGCAGCTGGGGACAGGGGGCGGGTGAGCAGTTCTTC
TRBD2 TRBJ2-1 13 TRBV7-8 once CASSYSGLREQFF TGTGCCAGCAGCTATAGCGGGCTTCGAGAGCAGTTCTTC
TRBD1 TRBJ1-3 15 TRBV6-1 few CASSEAGGTGNTIYF TGTGCCAGCAGTGAGGCAGGGGGTACTGGAAACACCATATATTTT
TRBD1 TRBJ2-5 16 TRBV28 - CASSPGGAGQGKTQYF TGTGCCAGCAGTCCTGGGGGGGCGGGACAGGGTAAGACCCAGTACTTC
TRBD2 TRBJ2-1 17 TRBV5-1 - CASSLNSLAGDYNEQFF TGCGCCAGCAGCTTAAACTCGCTAGCGGGGGACTACAATGAGCAGTTCTTC
TRBD1 TRBJ1-1 15 TRBV14 - CASSPRQGRNTEAFF TGTGCCAGCAGCCCCCGACAGGGACGGAACACTGAAGCTTTCTTT
- TRBJ2-4 12 TRBV2 once CASSEAIGGHYF TGTGCCAGCAGTGAAGCGATCGGGGGTCATTACTTC
- TRBJ2-1 14 TRBV6-1 - CASRRSSGHNEQFF TGTGCCAGCAGAAGAAGTAGCGGTCACAATGAGCAGTTCTTC
- TRBJ1-1 12 TRBV5-5 - CASSLEVPEAFF TGTGCCAGCAGCTTAGAGGTGCCTGAAGCTTTCTTT
- TRBJ2-5 15 TRBV5-4 - CASSLRGRGGETQYF TGTGCCAGCAGCTTACGGGGGAGAGGAGGAGAGACCCAGTACTTC
TRBD2 TRBJ2-1 17 TRBV6-1 - CASSEPWTSGRFGEQFF TGTGCCAGCAGTGAACCGTGGACTAGCGGGCGCTTCGGGGAGCAGTTCTTC
- TRBJ1-2 14 TRBV6-5 - CASSYFQGGYGYTF TGTGCCAGCAGTTACTTTCAGGGAGGCTATGGCTACACCTTC
- TRBJ1-1 13 TRBV13 - CASSSVVNTEAFF TGTGCCAGCAGCTCCGTAGTGAACACTGAAGCTTTCTTT
- TRBJ2-3 12 TRBV27 - CASSMGRRAQYF TGTGCCAGCAGTATGGGAAGGCGGGCGCAGTATTTT
- TRBJ2-2 15 TRBV6-4 - CASSDSGRLTGELFF TGTGCCAGCAGTGACTCCGGCAGACTCACCGGGGAGCTGTTTTTT
TRBD1 TRBJ1-2 15 TRBV7-2 - CASSLGQTSRGGYTF TGTGCCAGCAGCCTGGGACAGACTTCTCGTGGTGGCTACACCTTC
TRBD1 TRBJ2-7 14 TRBV5-6 - CASSSRQGAYEQYF TGTGCCAGCAGCTCCCGACAGGGGGCTTACGAGCAGTACTTC
- TRBJ2-2 12 TRBV19 - CASSMGVGELFF TGTGCCAGTAGTATGGGAGTCGGGGAGCTGTTTTTT
- TRBJ2-7 14 TRBV11-3 - CASSSREPPYEQYF TGTGCCAGCAGCTCCCGGGAGCCCCCCTACGAGCAGTACTTC
TRBD1 TRBJ2-4 11 TRBV20-1 - CSARNRDRKYF TGCAGTGCTAGAAACCGGGACAGGAAGTACTTC
- TRBJ1-1 13 TRBV5-1 - CASSLAGGKGAFF TGCGCCAGCAGCTTGGCGGGGGGTAAGGGAGCTTTCTTT
- TRBJ2-5 15 TRBV11-3 - CASSSRAGGGETQYF TGTGCCAGCAGCTCAAGGGCCGGAGGTGGGGAGACCCAGTACTTC
- TRBJ2-3 15 TRBV11-3 - CASSPNSGSTDTQYF TGTGCCAGCAGCCCGAATAGCGGAAGCACAGATACGCAGTATTTT
- TRBJ1-1 14 TRBV5-1 - CASSLPTGHTEAFF TGCGCCAGCAGCCTACCAACAGGGCACACTGAAGCTTTCTTT
TRBD2 TRBJ2-1 16 TRBV27 - CASSSTRSGPYNEQFF TGTGCCAGCAGTTCTACCCGTAGCGGGCCTTACAATGAGCAGTTCTTC
TRBD1 TRBJ2-7 15 TRBV6-1 once CASSPLGTESYEQYF TGTGCCAGCAGTCCCCTGGGGACAGAGTCCTACGAGCAGTACTTC
- TRBJ1-1 12 TRBV27 - CATLDGGTEAFF TGTGCCACCCTTGACGGGGGAACTGAAGCTTTCTTT
TRBD2 TRBJ2-2 16 TRBV5-5 - CASSLGLAGAPGELFF TGTGCCAGCAGCTTAGGACTAGCGGGAGCCCCCGGGGAGCTGTTTTTT
TRBD1 TRBJ2-1 17 TRBV5-1 once CASSSRSHRGNDNEQFF TGCGCCAGCAGCTCCCGCTCCCACAGGGGGAATGACAATGAGCAGTTCTTC